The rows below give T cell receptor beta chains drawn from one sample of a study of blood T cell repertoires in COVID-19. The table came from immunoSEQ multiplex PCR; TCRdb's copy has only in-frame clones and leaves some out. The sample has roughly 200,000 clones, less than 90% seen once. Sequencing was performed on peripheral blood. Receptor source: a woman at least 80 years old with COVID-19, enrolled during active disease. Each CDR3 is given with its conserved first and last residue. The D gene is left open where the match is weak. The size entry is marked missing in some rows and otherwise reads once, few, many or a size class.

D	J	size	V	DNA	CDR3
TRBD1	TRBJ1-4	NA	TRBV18	TGTGCCAGCTCACCGGACAGGAATGAAAAACTGTTTTTT	CASSPDRNEKLFF
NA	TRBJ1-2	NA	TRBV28	TGTGCCAGCAGTTTAGGTGGTACAGGCTACACCTTC	CASSLGGTGYTF
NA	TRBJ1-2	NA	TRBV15	TGTGCCACCAGCAGAAATACGCAGGGAACTAACTATGGCTACACCTTC	CATSRNTQGTNYGYTF
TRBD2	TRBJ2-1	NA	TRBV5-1	TGCGCCAGCGGAACCCGGACTAGCGGGGGGCACGAGGTCTACAATGAGCAGTTCTTC	CASGTRTSGGHEVYNEQFF
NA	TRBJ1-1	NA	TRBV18	TGTGCCAGCTCACCACAGACTGCTAGGAACACTGAAGCTTTCTTT	CASSPQTARNTEAFF
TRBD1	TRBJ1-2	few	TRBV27	TGTGCCAGCACCGCAGATCCGGGACAGGTGAATGGCTACACCTTC	CASTADPGQVNGYTF
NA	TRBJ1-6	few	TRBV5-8	TGTGCCAGCAGCTTAGCAGGGGTAGTTTCACCCCTCCACTTT	CASSLAGVVSPLHF
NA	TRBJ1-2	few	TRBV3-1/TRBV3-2	TGTGCCAGCAGCCACGGGGGGGTGGATGGCTACACCTTC	CASSHGGVDGYTF
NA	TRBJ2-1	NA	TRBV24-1	TGTGCCACCAGTGAGCACCGAGGGCACAATGAGCAGTTCTTC	CATSEHRGHNEQFF
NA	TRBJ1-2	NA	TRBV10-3	TGTGCCATCAGTGGCGGGGTCGGGGGTAACTATGGCTACACCTTC	CAISGGVGGNYGYTF
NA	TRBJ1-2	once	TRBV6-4	TGTGCCAGCAGTGAGAGGAAGGGAGATGGCTACACCTTC	CASSERKGDGYTF
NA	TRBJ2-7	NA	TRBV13	TGTGCCAGCAGCTTCGGCAGGGGCTCCTACGAGCAGTACTTC	CASSFGRGSYEQYF
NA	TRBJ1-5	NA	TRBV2	TGTGCCAGCAGTCCCCTCAATCAGCCCCAGCATTTT	CASSPLNQPQHF
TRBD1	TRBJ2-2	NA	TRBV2	TGTGCCAGCAGGATGGGACAGGGGAACTCAAACACCGGGGAGCTGTTTTTT	CASRMGQGNSNTGELFF
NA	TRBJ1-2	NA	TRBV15	TGTGCCACCAGCAGGGGTGGGGCAGCTAACTATGGCTACACCTTC	CATSRGGAANYGYTF
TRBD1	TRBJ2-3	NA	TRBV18	TGTGCCAGCTCGTTTCCAGGGGGCACTATCACAGATACGCAGTATTTT	CASSFPGGTITDTQYF
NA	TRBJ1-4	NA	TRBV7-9	TGTGCCAGCAGCATACAACAAAAACTGTTTTTT	CASSIQQKLFF
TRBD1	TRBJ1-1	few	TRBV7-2	TGTGCCAGCAGCCCCCGACAGGGAATGAACACTGAAGCTTTCTTT	CASSPRQGMNTEAFF
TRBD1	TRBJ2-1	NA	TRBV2	TGTGCCTGCTTTACCCGGACAGGGGGTAGGAATGAGCAGTTCTTC	CACFTRTGGRNEQFF
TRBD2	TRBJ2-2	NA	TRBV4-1	TGCGCCAGCAGCGTACTAGCGGGGGGGCCCGACACCGGGGAGCTGTTTTTT	CASSVLAGGPDTGELFF
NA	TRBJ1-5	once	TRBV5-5	TGTGCCAGCAGCTCTCATCTCGAGGGGCCCCAGCATTTT	CASSSHLEGPQHF
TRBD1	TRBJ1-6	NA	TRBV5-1	TGCGCCAGCAGCTTGGGGGACAGGGGGCTGCTGCATTCACCCCTCCACTTT	CASSLGDRGLLHSPLHF
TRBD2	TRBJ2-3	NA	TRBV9	TGTGCCAGCAGCGTAACTAGCGGGGCCACCTACGATACGCAGTATTTT	CASSVTSGATYDTQYF
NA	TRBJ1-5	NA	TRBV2	TGTGCCAGCAGGGAGACTCAAGATAGCAATCAGCCCCAGCATTTT	CASRETQDSNQPQHF
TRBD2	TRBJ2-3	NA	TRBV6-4	TGTGCCAGCAGTGAGTCTAGCGGGGGGCTCACAGATACGCAGTATTTT	CASSESSGGLTDTQYF